These 28 T cell receptor beta chains were all obtained from the same sample, sequenced in a study of monozygotic twins with inflammatory bowel disease. No DNA is given; TCRdb re-called the 5' RACE reads and lists each CDR3 protein once. The sample data list over 200,000 distinct CDR3 sequences. Sequenced material: blood. Source of these receptors: a human donor with ulcerative colitis or Crohn's disease, or a healthy co-twin of an affected twin (not recorded which).

V gene TRBV6-1 combines with J gene TRBJ2-1. Looked up from germline, CDR1 is MNHNS and CDR2 is SASEGT. This CDR3 is built from 15 residues. This CDR3 is CASSEVSNPYNEQFF.

The gene calls are TRBV20-1 and TRBJ2-7; TCRdb indicates TRBD1, and absent DNA this call remains unverified. The CDR3 contains 15 residues. The germline V gene encodes CDR1 DFQATT and CDR2 SNEGSKA (reference sequence). Here the CDR3 reads CSARDRRTGGYEQYF.

This chain links TRBV5-1 with TRBJ2-1; TCRdb gives TRBD2 as the D gene, but with no DNA this cannot be confirmed. Germline V gene lookup returns CDR1 SGHRS and CDR2 YFSETQ. The CDR3 extends over 14 amino acids. Here the CDR3 reads CASSLGTSGGVQFF.

This chain connects TRBV15 to TRBJ1-2; TCRdb indicates TRBD1, and absent DNA this call remains unverified. Germline V gene lookup returns CDR1 LNHNV and CDR2 YYDKDF (reference sequence). The CDR3 extends over 16 amino acids. CDR3 protein: CATSSSGTPANYGYTF.

This chain connects TRBV12-3 or TRBV12-4 to TRBJ2-1; the D call from TCRdb, TRBD2, cannot be confirmed without DNA. This CDR3 comprises 15 residues. The CDR3 protein is CAIHGGTSGYNEQFF.

The V and J genes are TRBV7-2 and TRBJ1-1. The CDR3 sequence is 13 residues long. Per the germline V gene, CDR1 is SGHTA and CDR2 is FQGNSA. The chain's CDR3 is CASSRHQNTEAFF.

The chain combines TRBV5-1 with TRBJ2-3; TCRdb designates TRBD1, a call that cannot be tested without DNA. This CDR3 comprises 15 residues. Germline loops: CDR1 SGHRS, CDR2 YFSETQ. The CDR3 is CASSSQGVRTDTQYF.

This CDR3 is CASSPGQGTENTEAFF. V usage is TRBV4-2 and J usage is TRBJ1-1; TCRdb's D call, TRBD1, is unchecked because there is no DNA. Per germline, CDR1 LGHNA and CDR2 YNFKEQ. This CDR3 spans 16 amino acids.

J is TRBJ2-2 and V is TRBV20-1. The CDR3 loop spans 13 amino acids. Germline CDR1 reads DFQATT; CDR2 reads SNEGSKA (reference sequence). The chain's CDR3 is CSASLATTGELFF.

The genes are TRBV4-1 and TRBJ2-3; TCRdb's D call, TRBD1, is unchecked because there is no DNA. The CDR3 runs to 14 residues. Looked up from germline, CDR1 is MGHRA and CDR2 is YSYEKL. CDR3 in amino acids: CASSQGLGGDTQYF.

This chain connects TRBV20-1 to TRBJ1-2. The CDR3 loop spans 11 amino acids. Per the germline V gene, CDR1 is DFQATT and CDR2 is SNEGSKA (reference sequence). The CDR3 loop is CSASLPLGYTF.

The chain joins TRBV6-2 or TRBV6-3 to TRBJ1-1; TCRdb returns TRBD1, unconfirmable since there is no DNA. The CDR3 consists of 14 residues. Germline V gene data show CDR1 as MNHEY and CDR2 as SVGEGT. The CDR3 is CASSYNEGGTEAFF.

CDR3 in amino acids: CASSTGSVNQPQHF. The chain links TRBV6-6 to TRBJ1-5; TCRdb gives TRBD1 as the D gene, but with no DNA this cannot be confirmed. This CDR3 spans 14 amino acids. Germline lookup yields CDR1 MNHNY and CDR2 SVGAGI (reference sequence).

The rearrangement links TRBV12-3 or TRBV12-4 to TRBJ1-5; without DNA, the TCRdb call of TRBD1 cannot be checked. CDR3 length: 16 residues. The CDR3 sequence: CASSLGDRGFGQPQHF.

This sequence joins TRBV5-1 and TRBJ2-1; TCRdb proposes TRBD1, but this gene call is untestable without DNA. This CDR3 is built from 14 residues. Germline V gene data show CDR1 as SGHRS and CDR2 as YFSETQ. CDR3 sequence reads: CATRTEPSYNEQFF. Filled out from reference TRBV5-1 and TRBJ2-1, the complete variable domain reads KAGVTQTPRYLIKTRGQQVTLSCSPISGHRSVSWYQQTPGQGLQFLFEYFSETQRNKGNFPGRFSGRQFSNSRSEMNVSTLELGDSALYLCATRTEPSYNEQFFGPGTRLTVL.

The V call is TRBV6-1, the J call TRBJ2-5; checking the TCRdb D call of TRBD1 is not possible without DNA. Germline values: CDR1 MNHNS, CDR2 SASEGT. The CDR3 contains 14 residues. The CDR3 region is CASSKGQGRQTQYF.

The chain recombines TRBV10-2 with TRBJ1-2; the TRBD1 assignment by TCRdb is unverifiable without DNA. This CDR3 contains 17 residues. CDR1 WSHSY and CDR2 SAAADI come from the germline V gene. The CDR3 reads CASGSGQGAESNYGYTF.

The CDR3 loop is CASSVNSGEGNTIYF. The chain employs TRBV9 and TRBJ1-3; TCRdb's D gene call, TRBD1, goes unchecked for lack of DNA. Germline CDR1 is SGDLS and CDR2 is YYNGEE. This CDR3 spans 15 amino acids.

The chain recombines TRBV18 with TRBJ1-3; absent DNA, TCRdb's TRBD1 call cannot be checked. Germline V gives CDR1 KGHSH, CDR2 LQKENI. The CDR3 is 15 amino acids. The CDR3 here is CASSPPGQIRNTIYF.

The CDR3 region is CSVTRASYEQYF. The chain couples TRBV29-1 to TRBJ2-7; TCRdb indicates TRBD1, and absent DNA this call remains unverified. Per the germline V gene, CDR1 is SQVTM and CDR2 is ANQGSEA. This CDR3 contains 12 residues.

V gene TRBV9 combines with J gene TRBJ2-3; with no DNA, the TCRdb D assignment of TRBD1 cannot be verified. The CDR3 extends over 15 amino acids. The germline V gene encodes CDR1 SGDLS and CDR2 YYNGEE. The CDR3 loop is CASSVGWGSGDTQYF.

This rearrangement joins TRBV5-6 to TRBJ2-3; the TCRdb call, TRBD1, lacks DNA for checking. CDR3 size: 15 residues. Germline V gene data show CDR1 as SGHDT and CDR2 as YYEEEE. This CDR3 is CASSGGAGATDTQYF.

CDR3 amino acids: CASSLVGAGGYTF. V usage is TRBV5-5 and J usage is TRBJ1-2; TCRdb proposes TRBD1, but this gene call is untestable without DNA. The CDR3 loop spans 13 amino acids. Looked up from germline, CDR1 is SGHKS and CDR2 is YYEKEE (reference sequence).

The chain joins TRBV16 to TRBJ1-5. Germline V CDR1 and CDR2: KGHSY, FQNENV. This CDR3 region has 13 residues. CDR3 protein: CASSRQSNQPQHF. Full variable domain (remainder filled in from reference TRBV16 and TRBJ1-5): GEEVAQTPKHLVRGEGQKAKLYCAPIKGHSYVFWYQQVLKNEFKFLISFQNENVFDETGMPKERFSAKCLPNSPCSLEIQATKLEDSAVYFCASSRQSNQPQHFGDGTRLSIL.

The chain joins TRBV10-3 to TRBJ2-7; TCRdb indicates TRBD2, and absent DNA this call remains unverified. Looked up from germline, CDR1 is ENHRY and CDR2 is SYGVKD. This CDR3 comprises 11 residues. The CDR3 region is CAIKEKGEGYF.

The chain has TRBV29-1 and TRBJ2-1. CDR1 and CDR2 from the germline V gene are SQVTM and ANQGSEA. This CDR3 has 13 amino acids. CDR3 residues: CSVEPRLYNEQFF.

The J gene is TRBJ1-4, the V gene TRBV5-6. This CDR3 has 15 residues. Germline assignment: CDR1 SGHDT and CDR2 YYEEEE. CDR3 amino acids: CASSPAGTVNEKLFF. The whole variable domain, filled in from reference TRBV5-6 and TRBJ1-4, reads DAGVTQSPTHLIKTRGQQVTLRCSPKSGHDTVSWYQQALGQGPQFIFQYYEEEERQRGNFPDRFSGHQFPNYSSELNVNALLLGDSALYLCASSPAGTVNEKLFFGSGTQLSVL.

The chain joins TRBV20-1 to TRBJ2-3; TCRdb's D gene call, TRBD2, goes unchecked for lack of DNA. Germline V lookup: CDR1 DFQATT, CDR2 SNEGSKA (reference sequence). The CDR3 is made up of 16 amino acids. The CDR3 here is CSAALTSGGILDTQYF.